The 4 T cell receptor beta chains below come from one sample, sequenced in a study of memory CD4+ T cells and cytomegalovirus serostatus (dated by TCRdb to about 2019). Single viable CD3+CD4+CD8-CD45RO+ cells were sorted as memory CD4+ T cells on a FACSAria II. To prepare the library, the immunoSEQ multiplex PCR assay was applied. The table comes from immuneACCESS by way of TCRdb, which keeps in-frame sequences with V and J called. Part of the clones is missing from these tables; in studies checked, under half for an unresolved V gene and the rest for unknown reasons. This sample is represented by roughly 53,000 clones; around 78% of them were singletons. The ten largest clones represent roughly 1.5% of the sample. The sample was memory CD4+ T cells from blood. The receptors come from an adult in good health and CMV-seronegative.

The rearrangement uses TRBV7-6 and TRBJ2-1, with D maybe TRBD2 (6 bases). V was cut by 4 bases and J by 1 base, with 11 bases left in between. From germline, CDR1 is SGHVS and CDR2 FNYEAQ. This CDR3 has 15 amino acids. As DNA, the CDR3 is TGTGCCAGCAGCTCCATGGGGGGATCCTACAATGAGCAGTTCTTC. Translated, it gives CASSSMGGSYNEQFF.

The chain combines TRBV19 with TRBJ2-7; 11 positions match TRBD2. This CDR3 region has 15 residues. CDR1 is LNHDA and CDR2 is SQIVND in the germline V gene (reference sequence). With 4 bases clipped from V and 4 bases from J, the junction kept 6 bases outside the gene matches. Here the CDR3 reads CASSTLAGGLYEQYF. The DNA for the CDR3 is TGTGCCAGTAGTACCCTAGCGGGAGGTCTGTACGAGCAGTACTTC.

This clone was seen just once. The V and J genes are TRBV27 and TRBJ1-2, with D possibly TRBD1 on 6 matching bases. With 5 bases removed from V and 6 bases from J, the gap between germline ends came to 19 bases. CDR3 length: 15 residues. Germline-derived CDR1 and CDR2 are MNHEY and SMNVEV (reference sequence). The chain's CDR3 is CASSDPTRGLNGYTF. In nucleotides, the CDR3 is TGTGCCAGCAGTGACCCAACGCGGGGGCTGAATGGCTACACCTTC.

The chain has TRBV13 and TRBJ2-2; 10 bases line up with TRBD2. The V gene's germline CDR1 is PRHDT and CDR2 FYEKMQ (reference sequence). V dropped 8 bases and J dropped 5; count of bases not matched to a gene: 8. The CDR3 length is 15 residues. The CDR3 is CASLNGLAATGELFF. The CDR3 region has the DNA TGTGCCAGCCTAAACGGACTAGCGGCAACCGGGGAGCTGTTTTTT.